These 29 T cell receptor beta chains came from one sample sequenced in a study of blood T cell repertoires in COVID-19. TCRdb keeps only in-frame clones here, not all; method: immunoSEQ multiplex PCR. The table lists about 100,000 clones, around 79% of them singletons, with around a sixth in the top ten. The specimen was peripheral blood. These receptors came from a woman of 80 years or more with active or convalescent COVID-19.

In its sample, this clone was seen once. One end of the junction does not line up with germline, which may come from a read error. V gene TRBV6-5 combines with J gene TRBJ1-6; D is undetermined. The CDR3 length is 13 residues. The germline V gene encodes CDR1 MNHEY and CDR2 SVGAGI. DNA of the CDR3: TGTGCCATCAGTCGGGAGGGAAATTCACCCCTCCACTTT. The encoded protein is CAISREGNSPLHF.

The chain employs TRBV19 and TRBJ2-3; D might be TRBD2 (5 bases). Germline V gene lookup returns CDR1 LNHDA and CDR2 SQIVND (reference sequence). This CDR3 has 13 residues. The V end lost 5 bases, the J end lost 8 bases, and 14 bases lay between the germline ends. The CDR3 sequence: CASSPQDFTTQYF. The CDR3 region has the DNA TGTGCCAGTAGTCCCCAGGACTTCACTACGCAGTATTTT.

The chain employs TRBV5-1 and TRBJ2-1; possible D gene TRBD1, 7 bases. Per the germline V gene, CDR1 is SGHRS and CDR2 is YFSETQ. The CDR3 consists of 18 residues. V was pared by 0 bases and J by 8 bases, with 24 bases between. CDR3 sequence reads: CASSLAKTGDSHTDEQFF. For the CDR3, the DNA is TGCGCCAGCAGCTTGGCAAAAACAGGGGACTCTCATACGGATGAGCAGTTCTTC.

V usage is TRBV28 and J usage is TRBJ2-7, with 8 positions matching TRBD1. Losses at the gene ends were 2 bases for V and 2 bases for J; bases not matched to a gene: 5. Germline values: CDR1 MDHEN, CDR2 SYDVKM. The CDR3 consists of 15 residues. CDR3 sequence reads: CASSLLLTGAYEQYF. The CDR3 nucleotides read TGTGCCAGCAGTTTACTTCTGACAGGGGCCTACGAGCAGTACTTC. Full variable domain (missing parts from reference TRBV28 and TRBJ2-7): DVKVTQSSRYLVKRTGEKVFLECVQDMDHENMFWYRQDPGLGLRLIYFSYDVKMKEKGDIPEGYSVSREKKERFSLILESASTNQTSMYLCASSLLLTGAYEQYFGPGTRLTVT.

The chain carries TRBV18 and TRBJ2-7, with D maybe TRBD2 (5 bases). Germline CDR1 KGHSH, CDR2 LQKENI. This CDR3 spans 14 amino acids. Trimming took 2 bases from V and 5 from J, leaving 13 bases between them. The CDR3 coding sequence is TGTGCCAGCTCACCATCCCCCAGCGGCCACGAGCAGTACTTC. The encoded protein is CASSPSPSGHEQYF.

This chain connects TRBV10-1 to TRBJ2-5; TRBD1 matches 9 bases. V was pared by 6 bases and J by 4 bases, with 6 bases of the junction left unmatched. This CDR3 contains 14 residues. The germline CDR1 and CDR2 sequences are WNHNN and SYGVQD (reference sequence). CDR3 in amino acids: CASSPWTGVETQYF. DNA of the CDR3: TGCGCCAGCAGCCCTTGGACAGGGGTAGAGACCCAGTACTTC.

J is TRBJ1-3 and V is TRBV14; 7 bases fit TRBD1. Germline lookup yields CDR1 SGHDN and CDR2 FVKESK. The CDR3 is 15 amino acids. V was pared by 1 base and J by 2 bases, with 2 bases of the junction left unmatched. CDR3 protein: CASSQGGTAGNTIYF. The CDR3, as DNA: TGTGCCAGCAGCCAAGGTGGGACAGCTGGAAACACCATATATTTT.

V usage is TRBV19 and J usage is TRBJ2-3; tentative D call: TRBD2 (5 bases). In germline, CDR1 is LNHDA, CDR2 SQIVND (reference sequence). This CDR3 has 13 amino acids. Trimming took off 6 bases at V and 1 base at J, with 8 bases between the two ends. In nucleotides, the CDR3 is TGTGCCAGTAGCACCGGGGGCACAGATACGCAGTATTTT. Translation gives CASSTGGTDTQYF.

This sequence joins TRBV9 and TRBJ1-4, with a possible D match to TRBD1 (6 bases). The CDR3 totals 14 residues. Germline CDR1 SGDLS, CDR2 YYNGEE. The V gene lost 3 bases and the J gene lost 7 bases, with 13 bases spanning the gap. The CDR3 spells CASSEGVRGEKLFF. In nucleotides, the CDR3 is TGTGCCAGCAGCGAGGGGGTTAGGGGTGAAAAACTGTTTTTT.

The chain carries TRBV3-1 (or the pseudogene TRBV3-2) and TRBJ2-1; 13 positions match TRBD2. V was clipped by 4 bases and J by 5 bases; unmatched bases: 8. The CDR3 spans 17 residues. Per germline, CDR1 LGHDT and CDR2 YNNKEL (reference sequence). The CDR3 protein is CASSLRLAGGRHNEQFF. CDR3 sequence (DNA): TGTGCCAGCAGCCTCCGACTAGCGGGAGGCAGACACAATGAGCAGTTCTTC.

The chain carries TRBV5-1 and TRBJ2-1; tentative D call: TRBD2 (6 bases). Trimming removed 0 bases at V and 5 bases at J, with 9 bases between. Germline V gives CDR1 SGHRS, CDR2 YFSETQ. The CDR3 contains 14 residues. CDR3: CASSLAGLNNEQFF. The DNA of the CDR3 is TGCGCCAGCAGCTTGGCGGGACTTAACAATGAGCAGTTCTTC. Together with reference TRBV5-1 and TRBJ2-1, the CDR3 gives the full variable domain: KAGVTQTPRYLIKTRGQQVTLSCSPISGHRSVSWYQQTPGQGLQFLFEYFSETQRNKGNFPGRFSGRQFSNSRSEMNVSTLELGDSALYLCASSLAGLNNEQFFGPGTRLTVL.

The gene calls are TRBV4-3 and TRBJ1-6; D is uncertain. Germline values: CDR1 LGHNA, CDR2 YSLEER. Trimming took 0 bases from V and 5 from J, leaving 11 bases between them. This CDR3 spans 16 amino acids. The CDR3 here is CASSQELATNNSPLHF. The DNA of the CDR3 is TGCGCCAGCAGCCAAGAACTGGCGACAAATAATTCACCCCTCCACTTT.

This clone was seen many times. The V and J genes are TRBV19 and TRBJ2-7; TRBD2 might be the D (6 bases). The V end lost 3 bases, the J end lost 6 bases, and 21 bases lay between the germline ends. This CDR3 has 16 amino acids. Germline CDR1 and CDR2: LNHDA and SQIVND (reference sequence). The CDR3 DNA follows: TGTGCCAGTAGTATCATCGGGGGAGCTGTTCAGGTCGAGCAGTACTTC. It codes for CASSIIGGAVQVEQYF.

The chain is built from TRBV5-4 and TRBJ2-2; 13 positions match TRBD2. J lost 3 bases, V lost 4 bases, and 3 bases had no gene match. Germline V CDR1 and CDR2: SGHNT, YYREEE (reference sequence). CDR3 length: 16 amino acids. CDR3 in DNA: TGTGCCAGCAGCCACGGGACTAGCGGGGACACCGGGGAGCTGTTTTTT. Translating gives CASSHGTSGDTGELFF.

The gene calls are TRBV5-8 and TRBJ2-3; D might be TRBD1 (5 bases). The V gene lost 0 bases and the J gene lost 5 bases, with 13 bases spanning the gap. CDR1 is SGHTS, CDR2 YDEGEE, per germline. CDR3 size: 15 residues. CDR3 bases: TGTGCCAGCAGCTTGGATCAGGGCGCGAGAGATACGCAGTATTTT. Translated, it gives CASSLDQGARDTQYF.

DNA of the CDR3: TGTGCCAGCTCACCGGGCCGGGACAGCTACGAGCAGTACTTC. It codes for CASSPGRDSYEQYF. The chain joins TRBV18 to TRBJ2-7, with 7 bases matching TRBD1. Germline CDR1 KGHSH, CDR2 LQKENI. This CDR3 comprises 14 residues. Trimming cost V 3 bases and J 3 bases; bases outside gene matches: 5.

The rearrangement joins TRBV7-3 to TRBJ2-2, with D tentatively TRBD2 (5 bases). The length of the CDR3 is 14 residues. Germline V gene sequence: CDR1 SGHTA, CDR2 FQGTGA. Trimming removed 2 bases at V and 6 bases at J, with 10 bases between. The chain's CDR3 is CASSLGLAAGELFF. The CDR3 nucleotides read TGTGCCAGCAGCTTAGGGCTAGCAGCCGGGGAGCTGTTTTTT.

The rearrangement links TRBV11-2 to TRBJ1-2; a possible D gene is TRBD1 (5 bases). V lost 0 bases to trimming and J lost 5 bases, with 13 bases between them. CDR1 is SGHAT, CDR2 FQNNGV, per germline. CDR3 length: 15 residues. The CDR3: CASSLEVGAQYGYTF. Here the CDR3 DNA reads TGTGCCAGCAGCTTAGAGGTTGGGGCCCAGTATGGCTACACCTTC. The full variable domain, completed using reference TRBV11-2 and TRBJ1-2, is EAGVAQSPRYKIIEKRQSVAFWCNPISGHATLYWYQQILGQGPKLLIQFQNNGVVDDSQLPKDRFSAERLKGVDSTLKIQPAKLEDSAVYLCASSLEVGAQYGYTFGSGTRLTVV.

V is TRBV19 and J is TRBJ1-3; TRBD1 is a possible D gene (5 bases). V dropped 9 bases and J dropped 0 bases, with 12 bases sitting between them. From germline, CDR1 is LNHDA and CDR2 SQIVND (reference sequence). The CDR3 is 14 amino acids. CDR3 sequence: CASTRQFSGNTIYF. The CDR3 DNA is TGTGCCAGCACGAGACAGTTCTCTGGAAACACCATATATTTT.

Details on this clone: One end of the junction varies from germline; a read error may be responsible. V and J are TRBV5-1 and TRBJ2-1; 8 positions agree with TRBD1. Per the germline V gene, CDR1 is SGHRS and CDR2 is YFSETQ. The CDR3 totals 15 residues. The CDR3 reads CASSKDRASYNEQFF. The CDR3, as DNA: TGTGCCAGCAGCAAGGACAGGGCCTCCTACAATGAGCAGTTCTTC.

The chain employs TRBV10-2 and TRBJ2-7; D ambiguous. Per the germline V gene, CDR1 is WSHSY and CDR2 is SAAADI. This CDR3 spans 12 amino acids. V gave up 2 bases and J gave up 4 bases, with 6 bases separating them. CDR3 bases: TGCGCCAGCAGTGAGCTAAATTACGAGCAGTACTTC. Translation: CASSELNYEQYF.

The CDR3 sequence is CASSNEETQYF. The CDR3 DNA sequence: TGTGCCAGCAGCAATGAGGAGACCCAGTACTTC. V usage is TRBV2 and J usage is TRBJ2-5, with D unresolved. Per germline, CDR1 SNHLY and CDR2 FYNNEI. This CDR3 has 11 amino acids. Trimming took off 6 bases at V and 5 bases at J, with 7 bases between the two ends.

The rearrangement joins TRBV6-4 to TRBJ1-1; maybe TRBD1 (5 bases). Trimming removed 5 bases from V and 5 bases from J, with 15 bases in between. The CDR3 is made up of 14 amino acids. Per germline, CDR1 MRHNA and CDR2 SNTAGT. CDR3 DNA: TGTGCCAGCAGTCTAGGGGATGTAGTGACTGAAGCTTTCTTT. Residues: CASSLGDVVTEAFF.

This clone was counted a few times. The CDR3 is CANSPGQGQETQYF. The CDR3 coding sequence is TGTGCCAACTCTCCCGGACAGGGGCAAGAGACCCAGTACTTC. The chain combines TRBV7-3 with TRBJ2-5; TRBD1 matches at 9 bases. This CDR3 comprises 14 residues. From germline, CDR1 is SGHTA and CDR2 FQGTGA. V trimming: 10 bases; J trimming: 2 bases; junction bases outside the gene matches: 8.

This sequence joins TRBV7-2 and TRBJ1-4, with D tentatively TRBD1 (6 bases). Germline V lookup: CDR1 SGHTA, CDR2 FQGNSA. The CDR3 consists of 13 residues. Trimming pared 7 bases from V and 8 bases from J, leaving 14 bases between. The CDR3: CASTSDSREKLFF. In nucleotides, the CDR3 is TGTGCCAGCACCTCGGACAGTCGGGAAAAACTGTTTTTT.

Notes on this clone: The junction does not match germline at one end; this may be a read error. The V gene is TRBV5-1, the J gene TRBJ2-1, with a weak D call TRBD2 (6 bases). The CDR3 extends over 14 amino acids. CDR1 is SGHRS, CDR2 YFSETQ, per germline. The CDR3 loop reads CASRRESSYNEQFF. The CDR3 nucleotides read TGCGCAAGCAGACGGGAGAGCTCCTACAATGAGCAGTTCTTC.

A single count supports this clone. The chain carries TRBV9 and TRBJ1-2; D unresolved. The CDR3 loop spans 13 amino acids. Germline loops: CDR1 SGDLS, CDR2 YYNGEE. V lost 3 bases and J 1 base, leaving 7 bases between the germline ends. CDR3 sequence (DNA): TGTGCCAGCAGCGCGAGGGTTAACTATGGCTACACCTTC. It yields the protein CASSARVNYGYTF. The full variable domain, its missing parts supplied by reference TRBV9 and TRBJ1-2, is DSGVTQTPKHLITATGQRVTLRCSPRSGDLSVYWYQQSLDQGLQFLIQYYNGEERAKGNILERFSAQQFPDLHSELNLSSLELGDSALYFCASSARVNYGYTFGSGTRLTVV.

For this clone: A junction end diverges from the germline sequence, so it may reflect a read error. The chain carries TRBV5-1 and TRBJ2-1; a weak D match, TRBD2 (5 bases). CDR1 is SGHRS and CDR2 is YFSETQ in the germline V gene. This CDR3 is 14 amino acids long. The CDR3 DNA sequence: TGTGCCAGCAAGGAGGCTAGGTCCTACAATGAGCAGTTCTTC. This sequence encodes CASKEARSYNEQFF.

This clone appeared a single time. This chain joins TRBV12-3 or TRBV12-4 and TRBJ2-1; 8 nucleotides match TRBD1. Losses at the gene ends were 5 bases for V and 9 bases for J; bases not matched to a gene: 6. The CDR3 consists of 13 residues. For the CDR3, the DNA is TGTGCCAGCAGTCATCAGGGGGCTACTGAGCAGTTCTTC. This sequence encodes CASSHQGATEQFF.